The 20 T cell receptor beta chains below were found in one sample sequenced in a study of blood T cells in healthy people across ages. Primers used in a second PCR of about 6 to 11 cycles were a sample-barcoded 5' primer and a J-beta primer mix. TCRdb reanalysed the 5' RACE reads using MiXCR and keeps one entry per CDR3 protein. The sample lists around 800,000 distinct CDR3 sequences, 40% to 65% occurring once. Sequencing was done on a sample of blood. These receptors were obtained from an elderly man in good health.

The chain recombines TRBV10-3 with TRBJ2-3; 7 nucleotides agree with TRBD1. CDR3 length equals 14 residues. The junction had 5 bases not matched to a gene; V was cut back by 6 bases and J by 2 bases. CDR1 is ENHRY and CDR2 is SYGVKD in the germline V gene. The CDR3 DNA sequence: TGTGCCATCAGCCCGGACAGGCTCACAGATACGCAGTATTTT. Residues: CAISPDRLTDTQYF.

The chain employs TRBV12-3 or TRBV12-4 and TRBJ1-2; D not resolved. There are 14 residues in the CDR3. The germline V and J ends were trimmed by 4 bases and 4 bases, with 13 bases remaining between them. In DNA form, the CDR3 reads TGTGCCAGCAGTTACGACGACAATGGCTATGGCTACACCTTC. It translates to CASSYDDNGYGYTF.

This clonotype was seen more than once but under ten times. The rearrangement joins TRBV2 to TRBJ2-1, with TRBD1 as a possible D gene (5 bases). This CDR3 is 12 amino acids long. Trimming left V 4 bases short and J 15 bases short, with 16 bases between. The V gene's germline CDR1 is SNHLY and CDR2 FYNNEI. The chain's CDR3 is CASSASPAGLFF. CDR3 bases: TGTGCCAGCAGTGCTTCTCCGGCAGGGTTGTTCTTC.

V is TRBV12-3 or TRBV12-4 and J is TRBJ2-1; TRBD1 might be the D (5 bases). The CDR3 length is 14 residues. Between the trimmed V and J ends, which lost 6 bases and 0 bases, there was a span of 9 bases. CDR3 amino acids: CASRRQGSYNEQFF. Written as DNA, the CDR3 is TGTGCCAGCAGGCGCCAGGGCTCCTACAATGAGCAGTTCTTC.

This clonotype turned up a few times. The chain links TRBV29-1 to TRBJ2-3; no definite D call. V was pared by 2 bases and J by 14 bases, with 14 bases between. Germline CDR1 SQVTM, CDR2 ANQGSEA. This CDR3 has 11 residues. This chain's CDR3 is CSVERLTNAYF. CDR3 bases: TGCAGCGTTGAACGACTGACGAACGCGTATTTT.

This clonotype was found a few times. The CDR3 here is CASSPYRGSNYGYTF. In DNA, the CDR3 is TGTGCCAGCAGCCCCTACAGGGGTTCTAACTATGGCTACACCTTC. This chain uses TRBV7-2 with TRBJ1-2; the match to TRBD1 covers 7 bases. There are 15 residues in the CDR3. Per the germline V gene, CDR1 is SGHTA and CDR2 is FQGNSA. V lost 5 bases and J lost 0; bases outside the gene matches: 6.

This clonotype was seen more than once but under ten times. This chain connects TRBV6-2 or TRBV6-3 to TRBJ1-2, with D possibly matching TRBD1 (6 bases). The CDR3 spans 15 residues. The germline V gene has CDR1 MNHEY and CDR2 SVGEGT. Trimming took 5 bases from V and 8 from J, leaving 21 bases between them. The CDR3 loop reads CASSHPGTSGGGYTF. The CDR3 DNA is TGTGCCAGCAGTCACCCTGGGACTTCGGGGGGCGGCTACACCTTC.

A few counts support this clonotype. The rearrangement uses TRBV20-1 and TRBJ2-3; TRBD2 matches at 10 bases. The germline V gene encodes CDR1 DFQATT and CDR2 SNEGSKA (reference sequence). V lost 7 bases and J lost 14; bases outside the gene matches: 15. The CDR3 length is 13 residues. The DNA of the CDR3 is TGCAGTGGAGGTCCTAGCGGGAGTAGATACGCGTATTTT. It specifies CSGGPSGSRYAYF.

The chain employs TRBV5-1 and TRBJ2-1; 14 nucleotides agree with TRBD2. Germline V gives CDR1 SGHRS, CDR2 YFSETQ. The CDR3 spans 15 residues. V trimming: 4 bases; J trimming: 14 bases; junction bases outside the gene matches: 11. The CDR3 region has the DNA TGCGCCAGCAGCCCGGGACTAGCGGGAGAAAGTTGGGAGTTCTTC. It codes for CASSPGLAGESWEFF.

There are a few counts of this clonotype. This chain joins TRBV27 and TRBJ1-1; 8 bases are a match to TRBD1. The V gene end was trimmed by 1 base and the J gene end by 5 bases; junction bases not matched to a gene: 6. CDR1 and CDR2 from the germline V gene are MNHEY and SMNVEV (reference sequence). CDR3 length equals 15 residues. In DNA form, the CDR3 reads TGTGCCAGCAGTTTATTCTCAACAGGGGGAACTGAAGCTTTCTTT. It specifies CASSLFSTGGTEAFF.

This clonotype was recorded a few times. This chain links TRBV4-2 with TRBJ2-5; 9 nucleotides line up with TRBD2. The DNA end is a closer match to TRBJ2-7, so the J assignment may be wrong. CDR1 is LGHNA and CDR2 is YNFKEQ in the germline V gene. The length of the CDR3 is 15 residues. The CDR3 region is CASSQEASGIYEQYF. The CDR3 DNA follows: TGTGCCAGCAGCCAGGAGGCTAGCGGGATTTACGAGCAGTACTTC.

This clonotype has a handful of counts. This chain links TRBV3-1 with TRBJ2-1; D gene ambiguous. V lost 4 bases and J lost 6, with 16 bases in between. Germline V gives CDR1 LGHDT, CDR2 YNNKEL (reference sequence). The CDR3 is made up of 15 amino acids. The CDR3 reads CASSPGSHFPNEQFF. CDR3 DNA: TGTGCCAGCAGCCCCGGGTCACACTTCCCCAATGAGCAGTTCTTC.

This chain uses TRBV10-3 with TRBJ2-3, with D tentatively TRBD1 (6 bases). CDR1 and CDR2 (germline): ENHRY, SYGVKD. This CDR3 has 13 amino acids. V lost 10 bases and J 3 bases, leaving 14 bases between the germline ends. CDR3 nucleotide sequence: TGTGCCAGCGATGGCACAGGGACAGATACGCAGTATTTT. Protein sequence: CASDGTGTDTQYF.

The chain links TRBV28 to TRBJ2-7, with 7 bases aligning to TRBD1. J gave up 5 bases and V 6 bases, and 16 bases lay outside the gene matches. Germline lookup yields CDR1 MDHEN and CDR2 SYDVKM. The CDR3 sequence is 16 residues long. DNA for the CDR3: TGTGCCAGCAGCCTGGGACAGAAAAGAGGGGTCGACGAGCAGTACTTC. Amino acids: CASSLGQKRGVDEQYF.

CDR3 nucleotide sequence: TGTGCCAGCAGCCAAGAACTAGCGGGAGGGGTGAGCACAGATACGCAGTATTTT. Its protein product is CASSQELAGGVSTDTQYF. The chain carries TRBV4-2 and TRBJ2-3; TRBD2 matches at 13 bases. V was pared by 0 bases and J by 0 bases, with 3 bases of the junction left unmatched. The CDR3 extends over 18 amino acids. The germline CDR1 and CDR2 sequences are LGHNA and YNFKEQ.

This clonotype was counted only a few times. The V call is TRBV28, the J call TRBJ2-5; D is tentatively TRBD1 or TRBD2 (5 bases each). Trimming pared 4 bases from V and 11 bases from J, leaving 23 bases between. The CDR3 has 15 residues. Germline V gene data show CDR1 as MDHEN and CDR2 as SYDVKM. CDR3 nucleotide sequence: TGTGCCAGCAGTTGGGGACCGAAAGGTTACAATGAGCAGTACTTC. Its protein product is CASSWGPKGYNEQYF.

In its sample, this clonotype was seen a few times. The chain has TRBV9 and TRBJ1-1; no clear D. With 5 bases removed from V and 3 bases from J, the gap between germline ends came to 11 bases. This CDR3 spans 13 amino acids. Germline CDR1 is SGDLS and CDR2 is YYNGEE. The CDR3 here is CASSSHTDTEAFF. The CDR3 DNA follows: TGTGCCAGCAGTTCACATACAGACACTGAAGCTTTCTTT.

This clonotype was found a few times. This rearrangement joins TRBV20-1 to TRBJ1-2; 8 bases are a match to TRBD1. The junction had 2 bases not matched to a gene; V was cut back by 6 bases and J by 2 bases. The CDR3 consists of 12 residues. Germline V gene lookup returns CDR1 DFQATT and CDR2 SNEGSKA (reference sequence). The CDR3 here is CSADRENYGYTF. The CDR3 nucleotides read TGCAGTGCGGACAGGGAGAACTATGGCTACACCTTC.

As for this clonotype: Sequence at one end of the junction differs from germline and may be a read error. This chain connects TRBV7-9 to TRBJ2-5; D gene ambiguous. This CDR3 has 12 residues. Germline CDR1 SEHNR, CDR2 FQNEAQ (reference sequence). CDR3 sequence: CVSSLLPETQYF. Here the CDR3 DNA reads TGTGTCAGCAGCTTACTCCCGGAGACCCAGTACTTC.

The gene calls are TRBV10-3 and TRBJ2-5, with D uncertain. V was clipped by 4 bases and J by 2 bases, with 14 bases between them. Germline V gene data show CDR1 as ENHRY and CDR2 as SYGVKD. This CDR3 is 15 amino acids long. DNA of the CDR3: TGTGCCATCAGTGTCTTGACCAGTGGGCAAGAGACCCAGTACTTC. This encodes CAISVLTSGQETQYF.